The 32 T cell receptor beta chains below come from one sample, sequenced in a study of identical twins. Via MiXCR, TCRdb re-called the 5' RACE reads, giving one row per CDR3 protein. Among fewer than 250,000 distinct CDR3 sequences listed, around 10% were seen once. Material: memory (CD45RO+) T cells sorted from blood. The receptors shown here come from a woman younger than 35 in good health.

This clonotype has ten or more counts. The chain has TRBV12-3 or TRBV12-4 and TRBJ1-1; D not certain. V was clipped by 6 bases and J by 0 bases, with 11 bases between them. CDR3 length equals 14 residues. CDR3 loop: CASSRLGMNTEAFF. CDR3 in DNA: TGTGCCAGCAGCAGACTGGGGATGAACACTGAAGCTTTCTTT.

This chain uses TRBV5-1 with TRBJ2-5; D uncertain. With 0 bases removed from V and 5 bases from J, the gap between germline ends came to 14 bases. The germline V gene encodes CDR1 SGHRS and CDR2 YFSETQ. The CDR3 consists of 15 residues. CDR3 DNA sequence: TGCGCCAGCAGCTTGGCGAGTATGGTCGGGGAGACCCAGTACTTC. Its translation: CASSLASMVGETQYF.

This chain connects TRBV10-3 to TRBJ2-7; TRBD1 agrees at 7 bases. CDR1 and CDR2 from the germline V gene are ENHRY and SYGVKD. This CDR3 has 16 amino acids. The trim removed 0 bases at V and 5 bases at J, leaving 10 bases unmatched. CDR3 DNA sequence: TGTGCCATCAGTGAGTCGGAACTCTCGACAGGGAACGAGCAGTACTTC. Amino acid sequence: CAISESELSTGNEQYF.

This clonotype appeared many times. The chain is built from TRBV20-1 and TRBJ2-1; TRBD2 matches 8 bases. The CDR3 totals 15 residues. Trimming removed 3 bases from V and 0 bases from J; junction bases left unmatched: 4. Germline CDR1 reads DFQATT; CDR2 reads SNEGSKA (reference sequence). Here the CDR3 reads CSASERGSSYNEQFF. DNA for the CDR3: TGCAGTGCTAGTGAGCGGGGGAGCTCCTACAATGAGCAGTTCTTC.

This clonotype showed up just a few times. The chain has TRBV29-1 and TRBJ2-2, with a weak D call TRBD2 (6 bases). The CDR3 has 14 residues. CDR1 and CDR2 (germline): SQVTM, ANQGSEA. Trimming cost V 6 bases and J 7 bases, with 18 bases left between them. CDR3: CSVVGGAGIGELFF. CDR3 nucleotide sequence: TGCAGCGTAGTAGGAGGGGCGGGAATCGGGGAGCTGTTTTTT.

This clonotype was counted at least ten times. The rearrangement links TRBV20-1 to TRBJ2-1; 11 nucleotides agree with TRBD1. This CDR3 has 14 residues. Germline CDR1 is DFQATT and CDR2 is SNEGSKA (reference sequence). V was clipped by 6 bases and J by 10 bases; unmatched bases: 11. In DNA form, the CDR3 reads TGCAGTGCGAGGACCGGGACAGGGGGTAGAGAGCAGTTCTTC. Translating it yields CSARTGTGGREQFF.

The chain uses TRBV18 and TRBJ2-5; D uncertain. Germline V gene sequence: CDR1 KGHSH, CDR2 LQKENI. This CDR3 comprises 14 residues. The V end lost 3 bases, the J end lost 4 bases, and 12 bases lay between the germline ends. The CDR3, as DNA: TGTGCCAGCTCACCGAAGAAGATGAGAGAGACCCAGTACTTC. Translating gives CASSPKKMRETQYF.

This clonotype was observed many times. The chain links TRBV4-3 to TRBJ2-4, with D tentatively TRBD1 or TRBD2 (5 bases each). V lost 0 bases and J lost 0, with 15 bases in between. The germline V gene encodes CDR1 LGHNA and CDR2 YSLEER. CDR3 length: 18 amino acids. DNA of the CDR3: TGCGCCAGCAGCCAAGATCGGGGCAATCTGGGAGCCAAAAACATTCAGTACTTC. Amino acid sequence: CASSQDRGNLGAKNIQYF.

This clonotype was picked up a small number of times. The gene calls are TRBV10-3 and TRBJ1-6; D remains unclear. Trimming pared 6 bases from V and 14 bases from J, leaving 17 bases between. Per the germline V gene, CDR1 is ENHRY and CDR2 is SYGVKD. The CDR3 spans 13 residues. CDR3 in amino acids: CAIRVGGTSTLHF. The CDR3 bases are TGTGCCATCAGGGTCGGTGGCACGTCGACCCTCCACTTT.

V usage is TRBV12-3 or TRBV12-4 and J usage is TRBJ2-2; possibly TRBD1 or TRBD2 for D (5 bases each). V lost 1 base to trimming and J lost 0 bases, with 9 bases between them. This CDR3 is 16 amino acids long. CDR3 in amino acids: CASSLGGTSNTGELFF. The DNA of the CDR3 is TGTGCCAGCAGTTTAGGGGGGACCTCGAACACCGGGGAGCTGTTTTTT.

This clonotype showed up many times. The CDR3 nucleotides are TGCGCCAGCAGCCATCCCGGGGCTAACTATGGCTACACCTTC. Translation gives CASSHPGANYGYTF. The rearrangement joins TRBV4-1 to TRBJ1-2; the D is unclear. This CDR3 is 14 amino acids long. Trimming removed 3 bases from V and 0 bases from J, with 8 bases in between. CDR1 is MGHRA, CDR2 YSYEKL, per germline.

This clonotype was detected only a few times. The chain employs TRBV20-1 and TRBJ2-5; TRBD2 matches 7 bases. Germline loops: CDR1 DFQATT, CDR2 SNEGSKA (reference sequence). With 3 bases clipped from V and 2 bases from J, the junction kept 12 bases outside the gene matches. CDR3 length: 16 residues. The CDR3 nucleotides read TGCAGTGCTAGTCGAGGCGCTAGCGGCATACAAGAGACCCAGTACTTC. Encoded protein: CSASRGASGIQETQYF.

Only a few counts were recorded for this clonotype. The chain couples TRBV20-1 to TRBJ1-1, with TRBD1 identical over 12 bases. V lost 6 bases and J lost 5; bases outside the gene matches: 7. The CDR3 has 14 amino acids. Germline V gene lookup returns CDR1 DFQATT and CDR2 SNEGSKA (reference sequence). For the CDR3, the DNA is TGCAGTGCAGGGACAGGGGGCGATGGTACTGAAGCTTTCTTT. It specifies CSAGTGGDGTEAFF.

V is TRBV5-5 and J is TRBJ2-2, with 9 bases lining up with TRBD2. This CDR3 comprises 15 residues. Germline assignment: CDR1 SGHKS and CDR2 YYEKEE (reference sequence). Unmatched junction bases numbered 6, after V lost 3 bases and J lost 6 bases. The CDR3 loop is CASSSGTSFPGELFF. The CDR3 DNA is TGTGCCAGCAGCTCCGGGACTAGCTTCCCCGGGGAGCTGTTTTTT.

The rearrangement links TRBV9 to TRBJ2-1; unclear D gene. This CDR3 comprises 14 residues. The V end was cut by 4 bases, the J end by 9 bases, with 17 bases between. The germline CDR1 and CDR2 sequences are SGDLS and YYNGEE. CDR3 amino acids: CASSLASLGTEQFF. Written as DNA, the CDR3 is TGTGCCAGCAGCCTGGCGAGTCTTGGTACTGAGCAGTTCTTC.

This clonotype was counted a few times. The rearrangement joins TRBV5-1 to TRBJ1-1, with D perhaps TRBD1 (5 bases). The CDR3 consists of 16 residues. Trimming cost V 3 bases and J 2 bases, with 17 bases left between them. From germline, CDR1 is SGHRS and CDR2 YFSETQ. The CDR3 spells CASSWGGPGSNTEAFF. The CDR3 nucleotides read TGCGCCAGCAGCTGGGGGGGACCAGGGTCCAACACTGAAGCTTTCTTT.

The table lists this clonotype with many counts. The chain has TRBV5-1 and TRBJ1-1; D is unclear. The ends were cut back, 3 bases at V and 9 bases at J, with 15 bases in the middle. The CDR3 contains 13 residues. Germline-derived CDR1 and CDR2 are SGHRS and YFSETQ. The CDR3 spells CASSWEPAKQAFF. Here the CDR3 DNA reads TGCGCCAGCAGCTGGGAACCTGCGAAGCAAGCTTTCTTT. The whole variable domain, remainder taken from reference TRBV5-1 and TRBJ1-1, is KAGVTQTPRYLIKTRGQQVTLSCSPISGHRSVSWYQQTPGQGLQFLFEYFSETQRNKGNFPGRFSGRQFSNSRSEMNVSTLELGDSALYLCASSWEPAKQAFFGQGTRLTVV.

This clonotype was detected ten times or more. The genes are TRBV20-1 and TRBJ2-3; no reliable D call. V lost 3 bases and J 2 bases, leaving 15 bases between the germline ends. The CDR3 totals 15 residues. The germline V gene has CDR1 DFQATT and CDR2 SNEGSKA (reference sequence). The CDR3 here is CSASPQPIITDTQYF. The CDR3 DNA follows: TGCAGTGCTAGCCCCCAGCCAATCATCACAGATACGCAGTATTTT.

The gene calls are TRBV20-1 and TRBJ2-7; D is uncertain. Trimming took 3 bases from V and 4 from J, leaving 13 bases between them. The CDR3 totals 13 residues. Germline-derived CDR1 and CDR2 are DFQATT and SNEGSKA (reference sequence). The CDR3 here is CSASTIKAYEQYF. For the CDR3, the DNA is TGCAGTGCTAGTACTATCAAGGCTTACGAGCAGTACTTC.

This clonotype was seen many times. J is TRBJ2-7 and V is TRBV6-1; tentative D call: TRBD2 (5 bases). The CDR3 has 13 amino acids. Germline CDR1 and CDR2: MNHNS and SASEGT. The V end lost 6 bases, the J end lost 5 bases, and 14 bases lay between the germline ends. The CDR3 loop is CASSPGFTNEQYF. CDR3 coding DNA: TGTGCCAGCAGCCCGGGATTTACTAACGAGCAGTACTTC.

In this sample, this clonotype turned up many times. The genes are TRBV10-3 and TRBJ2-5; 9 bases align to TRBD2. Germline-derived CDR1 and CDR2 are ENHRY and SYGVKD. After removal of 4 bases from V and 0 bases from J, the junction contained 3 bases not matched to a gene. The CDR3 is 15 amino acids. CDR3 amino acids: CAISASGRYQETQYF. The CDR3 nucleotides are TGTGCCATCAGTGCCAGCGGGAGGTACCAAGAGACCCAGTACTTC.

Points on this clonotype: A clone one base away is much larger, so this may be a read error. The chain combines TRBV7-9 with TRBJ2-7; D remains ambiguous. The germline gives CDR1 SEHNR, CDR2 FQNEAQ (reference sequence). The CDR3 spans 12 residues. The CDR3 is CTSSLIGYEQYF. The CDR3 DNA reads TGTACCAGCAGCTTAATAGGGTACGAGCAGTACTTC.

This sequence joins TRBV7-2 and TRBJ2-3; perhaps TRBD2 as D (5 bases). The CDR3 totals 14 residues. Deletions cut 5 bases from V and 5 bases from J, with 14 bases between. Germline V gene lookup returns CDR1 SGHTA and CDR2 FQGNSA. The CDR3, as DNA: TGTGCCAGCAGCCCTGCTCCGAGCGGAGATACGCAGTATTTT. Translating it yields CASSPAPSGDTQYF.

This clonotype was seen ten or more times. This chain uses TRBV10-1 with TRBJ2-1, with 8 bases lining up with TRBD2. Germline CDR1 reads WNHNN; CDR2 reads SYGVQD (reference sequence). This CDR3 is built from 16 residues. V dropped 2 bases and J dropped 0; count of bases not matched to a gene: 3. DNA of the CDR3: TGCGCCAGCAGTGAGCGGGGGGGCAGCTCCTACAATGAGCAGTTCTTC. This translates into CASSERGGSSYNEQFF.

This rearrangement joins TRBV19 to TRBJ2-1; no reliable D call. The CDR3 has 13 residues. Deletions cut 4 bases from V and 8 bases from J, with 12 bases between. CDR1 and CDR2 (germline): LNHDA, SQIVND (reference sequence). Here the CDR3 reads CASSTVAGDEQFF. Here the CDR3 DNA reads TGTGCCAGTAGTACCGTAGCTGGCGATGAGCAGTTCTTC.

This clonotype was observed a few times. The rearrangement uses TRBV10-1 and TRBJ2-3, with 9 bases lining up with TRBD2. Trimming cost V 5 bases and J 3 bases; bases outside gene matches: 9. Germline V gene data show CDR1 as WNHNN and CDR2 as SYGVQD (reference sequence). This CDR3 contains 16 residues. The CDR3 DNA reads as TGCGCCAGCAGTCCCGCTGTAGCGGGAGTGACAGATACGCAGTATTTT. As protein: CASSPAVAGVTDTQYF.

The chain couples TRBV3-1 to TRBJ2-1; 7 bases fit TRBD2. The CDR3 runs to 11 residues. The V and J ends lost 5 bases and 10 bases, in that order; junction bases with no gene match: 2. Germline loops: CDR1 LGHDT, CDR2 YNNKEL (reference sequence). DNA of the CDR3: TGTGCCAGCAGCTGGGGGGGAGAGCAGTTCTTC. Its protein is CASSWGGEQFF.

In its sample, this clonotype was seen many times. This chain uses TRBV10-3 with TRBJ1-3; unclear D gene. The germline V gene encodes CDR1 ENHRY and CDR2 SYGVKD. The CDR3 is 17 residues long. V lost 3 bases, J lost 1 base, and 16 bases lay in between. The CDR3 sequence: CAISDTAGGRSGNTIYF. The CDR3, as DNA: TGTGCCATCAGTGATACCGCGGGTGGCAGATCTGGAAACACCATATATTTT.

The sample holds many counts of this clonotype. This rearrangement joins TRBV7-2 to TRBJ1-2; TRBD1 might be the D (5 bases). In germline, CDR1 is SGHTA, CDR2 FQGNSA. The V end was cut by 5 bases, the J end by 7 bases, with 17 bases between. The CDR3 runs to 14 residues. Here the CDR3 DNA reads TGTGCCAGCAGCGCTTTACTCAGGGTGGGTGGCTACACCTTC. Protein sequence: CASSALLRVGGYTF.

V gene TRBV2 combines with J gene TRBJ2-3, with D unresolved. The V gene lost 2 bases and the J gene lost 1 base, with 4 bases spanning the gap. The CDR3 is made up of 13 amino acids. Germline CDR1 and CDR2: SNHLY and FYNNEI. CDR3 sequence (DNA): TGTGCCAGCAGTGAACCAGGCACAGATACGCAGTATTTT. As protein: CASSEPGTDTQYF.

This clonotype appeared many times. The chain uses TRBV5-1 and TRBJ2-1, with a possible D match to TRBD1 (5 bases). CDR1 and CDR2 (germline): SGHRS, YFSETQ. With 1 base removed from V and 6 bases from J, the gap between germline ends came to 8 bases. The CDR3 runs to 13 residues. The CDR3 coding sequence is TGCGCCAGCAGCTTGCAGACAGCCAATGAGCAGTTCTTC. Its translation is CASSLQTANEQFF.

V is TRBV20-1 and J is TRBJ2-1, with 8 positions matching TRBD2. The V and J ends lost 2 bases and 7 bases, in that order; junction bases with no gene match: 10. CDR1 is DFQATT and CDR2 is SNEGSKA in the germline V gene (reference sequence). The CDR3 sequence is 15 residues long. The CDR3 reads CSARKGSGGLNEQFF. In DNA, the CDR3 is TGCAGTGCTAGAAAGGGGAGCGGGGGCTTGAATGAGCAGTTCTTC.